Listed below are T cell receptor beta chains from one sample, sequenced in a study of T cell repertoires in cytomegalovirus infection. TCRdb itself ran the reads through MiXCR, one entry per CDR3 protein. Of some 170,000 distinct CDR3 sequences in the sample, approximately 18% were seen once. Sequencing was done on a sample of CD8+ T cells from PBMCs. Source of these receptors: a human donor in good health (CMV status not recorded). Some clones in this sample may be carry-over from other donors' samples. Both conserved end residues are part of each CDR3. A D gene is named only where the DNA matches it firmly. Part of the rows lack a size; the others show once, few, many or a class for expanded clones.

J	D	V	size	CDR3	DNA
TRBJ2-3	TRBD2	TRBV7-9	-	CASKPTSGAITDTQYF	TGTGCCAGCAAGCCGACTAGCGGGGCGATCACAGATACGCAGTATTTT
TRBJ2-1	-	TRBV9	few	CASSVVTGSDNEQFF	TGTGCCAGCAGCGTAGTTACAGGGTCCGACAATGAGCAGTTCTTC
TRBJ2-3	-	TRBV7-3	few	CASSLPGSTDTQYF	TGTGCCAGCAGCTTGCCGGGGAGCACAGATACGCAGTATTTT
TRBJ1-1	-	TRBV7-6	-	CASSARSMNTEAFF	TGTGCCAGCAGCGCAAGAAGCATGAACACTGAAGCTTTCTTT
TRBJ2-7	TRBD1	TRBV29-1	few	CSVDGTDTYEQYF	TGCAGCGTTGACGGGACAGATACCTACGAGCAGTACTTC
TRBJ1-6	TRBD1	TRBV6-6	few	CATGTGENSPLHF	TGTGCCACCGGGACAGGGGAGAATTCACCCCTCCACTTT
TRBJ2-7	-	TRBV7-6	few	CASSYGQTQNEQYF	TGTGCCAGCAGCTATGGACAGACTCAGAACGAGCAGTACTTC
TRBJ2-7	TRBD1	TRBV2	-	CASGDRGPAYEQYF	TGTGCCAGCGGCGACAGGGGACCCGCCTACGAGCAGTACTTC
TRBJ1-2	-	TRBV28	-	CASSPRIFGFASTF	TGTGCCAGCAGCCCCAGGATATTTGGGTTTGCTAGCACCTTC
TRBJ1-2	-	TRBV27	few	CASSFSGIDGYTF	TGTGCCAGCAGTTTCTCAGGGATAGATGGCTACACCTTC
TRBJ1-2	-	TRBV4-3	few	CASSQEEVGTGYTF	TGCGCCAGCAGCCAAGAAGAAGTTGGGACGGGCTACACCTTC
TRBJ2-1	-	TRBV19	few	CASRNQGYNEQFF	TGTGCCAGTAGGAATCAGGGGTATAATGAGCAGTTCTTC
TRBJ2-7	-	TRBV11-2	few	CASSPDPSGAYEQYF	TGTGCCAGCAGCCCCGACCCCAGTGGGGCCTACGAGCAGTACTTC
TRBJ1-2	TRBD1	TRBV7-2	-	CASSLEQGDPYGYTF	TGTGCCAGCAGCTTAGAGCAGGGGGATCCATATGGCTACACCTTC
TRBJ2-1	-	TRBV7-9	few	CASSWDHTTYNEQFF	TGTGCCAGCAGCTGGGACCATACCACCTACAATGAGCAGTTCTTC
TRBJ1-1	TRBD1	TRBV7-2	many	CASSLQGRIPEAFF	TGTGCCAGCAGCCTACAGGGGAGGATACCTGAAGCTTTCTTT
TRBJ2-5	TRBD1	TRBV27	few	CASSLNRGRETQYF	TGTGCCAGCAGTCTTAACAGGGGTAGAGAGACCCAGTACTTC
TRBJ2-7	-	TRBV4-1	few	CASSQVGVVKDEQYF	TGCGCCAGCAGCCAAGTTGGGGTAGTGAAGGACGAGCAGTACTTC
TRBJ1-5	TRBD1	TRBV12-3/TRBV12-4	few	CASSLTGEGNQPQHF	TGTGCCAGCAGTTTGACAGGGGAAGGAAATCAGCCCCAGCATTTT
TRBJ2-7	-	TRBV7-2	-	CASSLWAGINYEQYF	TGTGCCAGCAGCTTATGGGCAGGAATAAACTACGAGCAGTACTTC
TRBJ2-7	-	TRBV25-1	-	CASSGTRIYEQYF	TGTGCCAGCAGTGGAACCCGAATCTACGAGCAGTACTTC
TRBJ1-5	-	TRBV27	-	CASSPWEGVQPQHF	TGTGCCAGCAGTCCCTGGGAGGGCGTGCAGCCCCAGCATTTT
TRBJ1-6	-	TRBV6-2/TRBV6-3	few	CASSSLPLEADNF	TGTGCCAGCAGTTCCCTCCCCCTAGAGGCCGACAATTTT
TRBJ2-2	TRBD2	TRBV13	few	CASSHRGRGYTGELFF	TGTGCCAGCAGCCACAGAGGGCGGGGGTACACCGGGGAGCTGTTTTTT
TRBJ1-1	-	TRBV6-2/TRBV6-3	-	CATLHGGNEAFF	TGTGCCACCCTCCACGGGGGGAATGAAGCTTTCTTT
TRBJ2-5	-	TRBV6-6	-	CASSYLISYQETQYF	TGTGCCAGCAGTTACTTAATTAGCTACCAAGAGACCCAGTACTTC
TRBJ1-1	-	TRBV7-2	-	CASSVGLNEAFF	TGTGCCAGCAGCGTAGGGTTGAACGAAGCTTTCTTT
TRBJ1-1	TRBD1	TRBV11-2	few	CASSHYRGTEAFF	TGTGCCAGCAGCCATTACAGGGGCACTGAAGCTTTCTTT
TRBJ2-3	TRBD2	TRBV6-4	-	CASSDLAGTDTQYF	TGTGCCAGCAGTGATCTAGCGGGCACAGATACGCAGTATTTT
TRBJ1-1	-	TRBV19	-	CASSITDQLEAFF	TGTGCCAGTAGTATTACGGACCAGCTTGAAGCTTTCTTT
TRBJ2-3	-	TRBV2	few	CASSGWESVSTDTQYF	TGTGCCAGCAGTGGATGGGAGTCAGTGAGCACAGATACGCAGTATTTT
TRBJ2-1	-	TRBV7-6	many	CASSLAGEQFF	TGTGCCAGCAGCTTAGCGGGTGAGCAGTTCTTC